A single T cell receptor (beta chain) is shown here with its context. The data originate from a study of blood T cell repertoires in COVID-19. Study information: Spain, Italy and the United States supplied samples that represented acute and convalescent COVID-19. The cDNA or gDNA used as material had been derived from T cells, B-cell-depleted T cells, or PBMCs.

In the authors' methods: Amplification of reference gene primers was used by the study to estimate nucleated cell counts. Sequenced by immunoSEQ multiplex PCR; TCRdb stores in-frame clones only, minus some. V, J and clone size derive from that table, while D and trimming were established from the DNA sequence. The data show about 320,000 clones, around 88% seen once. From germline, CDR1 is SGHTA and CDR2 FQGNSA. There are 19 residues in the CDR3. With V trimmed by 1 base and J by 1 base, 14 bases remained unmatched. Enrollment of patients from Seattle took place during active infection, with longitudinal follow-up.

This TCR came from a woman aged 25 to 39 with COVID-19, enrolled during active disease. The sequencing sample was made of peripheral blood. The rearrangement links TRBV7-2 to TRBJ1-1; 8 bases fit TRBD1. The CDR3 loop is CASSLGITGTGSTNTEAFF. The CDR3 region has the DNA TGTGCCAGCAGCTTAGGGATAACTGGGACAGGCAGTACGAACACTGAAGCTTTCTTT.